This T cell receptor (beta chain) was recorded in a study of shared clonotypes between healthy human individuals. Overall study results and limits: On the whole, naive subsets had larger estimated richness than memory subsets had.

Germline CDR1 reads MNHEY; CDR2 reads SMNVEV (reference sequence). Trimming cost V 2 bases and J 4 bases; bases outside gene matches: 5. The CDR3 spans 15 residues. With respect to this clone: Its matching antigen is unknown. The same CDR3 is also encoded by other DNA sequences in this sample.

Data came from immunoSEQ multiplex PCR; TCRdb stores just in-frame clones and leaves some out. The sample lists 1,400,000 or so clones, approximately 98.5% occurring once. Sequencing was performed on naive CD4+ T cells sorted from blood. Subset of the sample: CD45RA+ positively selected. The clonotype was recovered from a man aged 25-45 years in good health. The rearrangement uses TRBV27 and TRBJ2-7; 10 nucleotides agree with TRBD1. This CDR3 reads CASSLAGTGVYEQYF. CDR3 bases: TGTGCCAGCAGTTTAGCCGGGACAGGGGTATACGAGCAGTACTTC.